This TCR beta chain derives from a study of blood T cell repertoires in COVID-19. The wider study: There were acute and convalescent COVID-19 samples, and they came from the United States, Italy and Spain. The cDNA or gDNA used as material had been derived from T cells, B-cell-depleted T cells, or PBMCs.

Authors' analysis steps: From reference gene primer amplification, estimates of nucleated cell counts were derived. TCRdb's copy holds only in-frame clones and misses some; the assay was immunoSEQ multiplex PCR. V and J calls and clone size are as listed in that table; D and trimming were resolved from the DNA. The data show 220,000 or so clones, 80% to 90% seen once. V lost 6 bases to trimming and J lost 7 bases; unmatched junction nucleotides: 6. The CDR3 sequence is 14 residues long. Germline V CDR1 and CDR2: MNHEY, SVGAGI. The chain uses TRBV6-5 and TRBJ1-6, with 7 positions matching TRBD1. The sample taken for sequencing was peripheral blood. This clonotype was sampled from a man aged 25-45 years with active or convalescent COVID-19. CDR3 sequence: CASRTGDRNSPLHF. The CDR3 nucleotides read TGTGCCAGCAGAACAGGGGATAGGAATTCACCCCTCCACTTT.